This paragraph reports one T cell receptor (beta chain). Its antigen is as yet unknown. The data belong to a study of a mutant IDH1 vaccine in newly diagnosed glioma. Study-wide background: Prior therapy was radiotherapy, temozolomide, or both; most received both. The study held visit V12 at week 35 and visit V13 at week 47. Whole-study findings and limits: There were vaccine-induced immune responses in 90% to 95% of the patients.

The CDR3 length is 14 residues. CDR1 is SGHNT, CDR2 YENEEA, per germline. V lost 5 bases to trimming and J lost 10 bases; unmatched junction nucleotides: 10. Time point of the sample: week 35, safety follow-up. Vaccination comprised doses that each held 300 ug of mutant IDH1 20-mer peptide, plus topical imiquimod. The vaccination schedule gave patients eight doses in weeks 1, 3, 5, 7, 11, 15, 19 and 23. Method: immunoSEQ multiplex PCR; TCRdb's copy keeps in-frame clones and lacks some. Seen here are tens of thousands of clones, 65% to 90% observed once, and the top ten hold 4.5% to 5.5%. This rearrangement joins TRBV11-3 to TRBJ1-1; 10 bases fit TRBD1. This sequence originates from a woman aged 40 to 50 with glioma. Some clones in this sample may be carry-over from other donors' samples. This specimen consisted of PBMCs, obtained from a glioma patient whose treatment included an IDH1 peptide vaccine. The CDR3 nucleotides read TGTGCCAGCAGCCTTAGCGCCGGACAGGGGGTAGCTTTCTTT. Amino acids: CASSLSAGQGVAFF.